The 9 T cell receptor beta chains below all came from one sample that was sequenced in a study of blood T cell repertoires in COVID-19. Produced via immunoSEQ multiplex PCR; TCRdb's table is partial and in-frame only. The profile shows over 200,000 clones, around 90% of them singletons. Sequenced material: peripheral blood. Receptors originate from a woman aged 40 to 55 who had recovered from COVID-19.

The rearrangement joins TRBV20-1 to TRBJ2-1; D remains unclear. V was cut by 1 base and J by 5 bases, with 3 bases left in between. The CDR3 covers 11 residues. Germline V gene lookup returns CDR1 DFQATT and CDR2 SNEGSKA (reference sequence). CDR3 region: CSARGHNEQFF. Written as DNA, the CDR3 is TGCAGTGCTAGAGGGCACAATGAGCAGTTCTTC.

V usage is TRBV5-1 and J usage is TRBJ2-1; 9 bases align to TRBD2. Germline V gene data show CDR1 as SGHRS and CDR2 as YFSETQ. V was clipped by 4 bases and J by 7 bases; unmatched bases: 12. The length of the CDR3 is 16 residues. In nucleotides, the CDR3 is TGCGCCAGCAGCCGGCGGGAGGGACTAGCCGGGAATGAGCAGTTCTTC. It yields the protein CASSRREGLAGNEQFF.

This clone was picked up one time. The rearrangement uses TRBV7-3 and TRBJ2-3, with D perhaps TRBD2 (5 bases). Trimming took 5 bases from V and 8 from J, leaving 11 bases between them. Germline V gives CDR1 SGHTA, CDR2 FQGTGA. CDR3 length equals 12 residues. Written as DNA, the CDR3 is TGTGCCAGCAGCCCCAACGAGGGTACGCAGTATTTT. Protein product: CASSPNEGTQYF. The full variable domain, completed using reference TRBV7-3 and TRBJ2-3, is GAGVSQTPSNKVTEKGKYVELRCDPISGHTALYWYRQSLGQGPEFLIYFQGTGAADDSGLPNDRFFAVRPEGSVSTLKIQRTERGDSAVYLCASSPNEGTQYFGPGTRLTVL.

In its sample, this clone was seen once. The chain joins TRBV6-6 to TRBJ2-2; the match to TRBD2 covers 8 bases. The CDR3 sequence is 15 residues long. J gave up 4 bases and V 10 bases, and 11 bases lay outside the gene matches. Germline lookup yields CDR1 MNHNY and CDR2 SVGAGI (reference sequence). CDR3 nucleotide sequence: TGTGCCACACGGGGGGCGGGAGGCCGCACCGGGGAGCTGTTTTTT. This translates into CATRGAGGRTGELFF.

This clone came up a few times. The rearrangement joins TRBV11-2 to TRBJ2-6, with a tentative D call TRBD1 (5 bases). Trimming removed 7 bases at V and 0 bases at J, with 13 bases between. Germline CDR1 and CDR2: SGHAT and FQNNGV. The CDR3 runs to 16 residues. CDR3 amino acids: CASTSWGNSGANVLTF. The CDR3 DNA follows: TGTGCCAGCACCTCGTGGGGCAACTCTGGGGCCAACGTCCTGACTTTC.

This chain uses TRBV19 with TRBJ2-5; 12 nucleotides line up with TRBD1. Trimming cost V 5 bases and J 0 bases; bases outside gene matches: 4. This CDR3 is built from 16 residues. Germline lookup yields CDR1 LNHDA and CDR2 SQIVND (reference sequence). CDR3 sequence (DNA): TGTGCCAGTAGTTTCGGGGACAGGGGGCACCAAGAGACCCAGTACTTC. Its translation: CASSFGDRGHQETQYF.

This clone was detected only once. The chain uses TRBV7-9 and TRBJ2-1; 14 bases agree with TRBD2. The germline gives CDR1 SEHNR, CDR2 FQNEAQ (reference sequence). The CDR3 runs to 19 residues. V gave up 2 bases and J gave up 2 bases; unmatched junction bases: 8. The CDR3 DNA reads TGTGCCAGCAGCTTACCGACTAGCGGGAGGGCCAGCGCCTACAATGAGCAGTTCTTC. This encodes CASSLPTSGRASAYNEQFF.

This rearrangement joins TRBV14 to TRBJ2-5; D gene unclear. Per germline, CDR1 SGHDN and CDR2 FVKESK. Between the trimmed V and J ends, which lost 4 bases and 4 bases, there was a span of 19 bases. The CDR3 contains 16 residues. Here the CDR3 DNA reads TGTGCCAGCAGCCCCCGGTTCGAGGCTGCCCGAGAGACCCAGTACTTC. This gives the protein CASSPRFEAARETQYF.

The chain is built from TRBV5-1 and TRBJ1-2; 9 nucleotides align to TRBD1. Trimming at V came to 1 base and at J to 7 bases, leaving 14 bases not matched to a gene. The CDR3 spans 17 residues. Germline CDR1 is SGHRS and CDR2 is YFSETQ. As DNA, the CDR3 is TGCGCCAGCAGCTTGACCAAAGGACAGGGGCTTTTATCTGGCTACACCTTC. Protein sequence: CASSLTKGQGLLSGYTF.